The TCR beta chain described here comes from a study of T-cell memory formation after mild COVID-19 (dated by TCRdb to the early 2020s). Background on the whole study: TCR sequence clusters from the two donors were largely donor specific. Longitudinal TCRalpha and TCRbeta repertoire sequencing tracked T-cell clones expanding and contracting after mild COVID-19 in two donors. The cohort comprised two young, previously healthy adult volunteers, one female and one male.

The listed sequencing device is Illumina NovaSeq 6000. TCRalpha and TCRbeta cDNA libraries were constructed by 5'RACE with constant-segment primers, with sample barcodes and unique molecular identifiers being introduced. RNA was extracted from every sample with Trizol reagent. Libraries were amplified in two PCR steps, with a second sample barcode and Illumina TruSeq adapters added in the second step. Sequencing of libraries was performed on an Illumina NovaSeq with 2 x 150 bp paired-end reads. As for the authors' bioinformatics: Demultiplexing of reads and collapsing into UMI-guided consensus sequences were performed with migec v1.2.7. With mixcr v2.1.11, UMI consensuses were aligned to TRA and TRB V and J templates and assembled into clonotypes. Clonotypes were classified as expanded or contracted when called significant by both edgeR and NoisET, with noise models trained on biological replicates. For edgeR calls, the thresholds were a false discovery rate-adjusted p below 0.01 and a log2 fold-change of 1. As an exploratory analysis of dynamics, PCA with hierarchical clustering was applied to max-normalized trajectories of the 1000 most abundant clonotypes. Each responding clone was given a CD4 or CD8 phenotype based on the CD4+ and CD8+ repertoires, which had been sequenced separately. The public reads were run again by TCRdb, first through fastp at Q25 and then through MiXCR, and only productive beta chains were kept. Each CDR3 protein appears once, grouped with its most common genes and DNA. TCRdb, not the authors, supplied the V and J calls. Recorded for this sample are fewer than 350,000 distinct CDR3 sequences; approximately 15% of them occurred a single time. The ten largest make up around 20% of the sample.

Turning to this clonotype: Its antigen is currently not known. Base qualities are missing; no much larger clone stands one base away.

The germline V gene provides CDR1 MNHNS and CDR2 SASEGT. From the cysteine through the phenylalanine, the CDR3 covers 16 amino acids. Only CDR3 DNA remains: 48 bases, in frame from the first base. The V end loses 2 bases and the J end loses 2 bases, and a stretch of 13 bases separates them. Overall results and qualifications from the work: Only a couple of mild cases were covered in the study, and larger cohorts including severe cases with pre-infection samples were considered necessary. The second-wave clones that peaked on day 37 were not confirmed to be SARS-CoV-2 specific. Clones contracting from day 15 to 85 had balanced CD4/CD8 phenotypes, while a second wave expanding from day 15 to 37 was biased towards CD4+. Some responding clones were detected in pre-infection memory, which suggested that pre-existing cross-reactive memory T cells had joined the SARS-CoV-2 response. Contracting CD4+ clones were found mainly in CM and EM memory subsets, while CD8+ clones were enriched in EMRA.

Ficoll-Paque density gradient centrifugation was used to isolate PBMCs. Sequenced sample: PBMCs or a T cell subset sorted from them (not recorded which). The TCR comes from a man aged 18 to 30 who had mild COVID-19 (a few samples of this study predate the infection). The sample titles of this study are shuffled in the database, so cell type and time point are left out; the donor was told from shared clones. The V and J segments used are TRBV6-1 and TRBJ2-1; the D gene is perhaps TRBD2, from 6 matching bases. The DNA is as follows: TGTGCCAGCAGTGAACTCGCGGGGTCGCCCTACAATGAGCAGTTCTTC. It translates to CASSELAGSPYNEQFF.